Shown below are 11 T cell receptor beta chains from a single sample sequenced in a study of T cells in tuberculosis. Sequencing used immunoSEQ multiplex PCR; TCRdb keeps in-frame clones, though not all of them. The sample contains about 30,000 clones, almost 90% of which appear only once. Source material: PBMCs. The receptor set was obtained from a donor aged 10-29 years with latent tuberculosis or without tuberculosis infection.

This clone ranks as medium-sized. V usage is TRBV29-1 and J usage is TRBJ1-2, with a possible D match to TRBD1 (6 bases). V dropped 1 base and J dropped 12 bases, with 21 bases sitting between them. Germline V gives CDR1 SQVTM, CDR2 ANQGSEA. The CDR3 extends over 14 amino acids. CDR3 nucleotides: TGCAGCGTTGAAGGACGGGACACCCTCTGGCACGACACCTTC. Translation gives CSVEGRDTLWHDTF.

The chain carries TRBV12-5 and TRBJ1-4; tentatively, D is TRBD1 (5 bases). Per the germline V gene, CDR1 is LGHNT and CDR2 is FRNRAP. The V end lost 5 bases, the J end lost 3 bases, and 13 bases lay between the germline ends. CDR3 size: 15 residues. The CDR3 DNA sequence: TGTGCTAGTGGTCGTCCCGGGGGTGCTAATGAAAAACTGTTTTTT. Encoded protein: CASGRPGGANEKLFF.

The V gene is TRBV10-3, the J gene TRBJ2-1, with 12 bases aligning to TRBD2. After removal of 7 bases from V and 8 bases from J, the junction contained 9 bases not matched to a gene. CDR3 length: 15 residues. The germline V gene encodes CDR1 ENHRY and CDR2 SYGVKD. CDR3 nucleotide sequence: TGTGCCATCACCTACCAACTAGCGGGGGGCCATGAGCAGTTCTTC. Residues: CAITYQLAGGHEQFF.

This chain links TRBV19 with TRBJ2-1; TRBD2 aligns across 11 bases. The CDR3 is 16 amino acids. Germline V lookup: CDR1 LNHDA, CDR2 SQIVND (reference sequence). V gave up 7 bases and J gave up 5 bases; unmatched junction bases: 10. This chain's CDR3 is CASMGRGLAANNEQFF. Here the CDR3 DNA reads TGTGCCAGTATGGGTCGGGGACTAGCGGCCAACAATGAGCAGTTCTTC. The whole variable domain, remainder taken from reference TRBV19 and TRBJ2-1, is DGGITQSPKYLFRKEGQNVTLSCEQNLNHDAMYWYRQDPGQGLRLIYYSQIVNDFQKGDIAEGYSVSREKKESFPLTVTSAQKNPTAFYLCASMGRGLAANNEQFFGPGTRLTVL.

This chain's CDR3 is CASGDRVYQPQHF. DNA of the CDR3: TGTGCCAGCGGGGACAGGGTCTATCAGCCCCAGCATTTT. The chain combines TRBV6-5 with TRBJ1-5; 9 nucleotides match TRBD1. Germline CDR1 reads MNHEY; CDR2 reads SVGAGI. The CDR3 consists of 13 residues. The V and J ends lost 8 bases and 5 bases, in that order; junction bases with no gene match: 4.

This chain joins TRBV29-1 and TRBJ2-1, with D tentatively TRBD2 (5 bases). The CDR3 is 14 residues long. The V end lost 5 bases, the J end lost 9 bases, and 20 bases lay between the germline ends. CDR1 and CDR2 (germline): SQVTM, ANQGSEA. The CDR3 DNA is TGCAGCGTTCCAGGAACCTCTAGCTCTCGTGAGCAGTTCTTC. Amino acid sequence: CSVPGTSSSREQFF.

In DNA, the CDR3 is TGCGCCAGCAGCCGAGGACAAGCGGAGCTGTTTTTT. It yields the protein CASSRGQAELFF. This chain uses TRBV4-1 with TRBJ2-2; weak D call: TRBD1 (5 bases). With 4 bases removed from V and 10 bases from J, the gap between germline ends came to 10 bases. CDR1 MGHRA and CDR2 YSYEKL come from the germline V gene. This CDR3 has 12 amino acids.

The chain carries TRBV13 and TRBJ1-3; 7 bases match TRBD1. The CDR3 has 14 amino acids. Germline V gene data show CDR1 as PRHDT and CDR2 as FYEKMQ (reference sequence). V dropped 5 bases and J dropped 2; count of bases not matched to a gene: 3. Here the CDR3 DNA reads TGTGCCAGCAGCCCAACAGGGGCTGGAAACACCATATATTTT. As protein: CASSPTGAGNTIYF.

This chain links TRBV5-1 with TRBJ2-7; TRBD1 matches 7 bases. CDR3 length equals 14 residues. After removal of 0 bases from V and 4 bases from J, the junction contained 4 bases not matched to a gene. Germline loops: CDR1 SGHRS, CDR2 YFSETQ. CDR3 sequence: CASSLGTGAYEQYF. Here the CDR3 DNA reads TGCGCCAGCAGCTTGGGGACAGGTGCTTACGAGCAGTACTTC.

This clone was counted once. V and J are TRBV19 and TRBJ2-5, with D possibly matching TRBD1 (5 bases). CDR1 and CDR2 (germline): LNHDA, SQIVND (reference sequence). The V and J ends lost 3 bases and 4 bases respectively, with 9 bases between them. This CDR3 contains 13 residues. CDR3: CASSIPGIETQYF. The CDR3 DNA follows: TGTGCCAGTAGTATTCCAGGGATAGAGACCCAGTACTTC.

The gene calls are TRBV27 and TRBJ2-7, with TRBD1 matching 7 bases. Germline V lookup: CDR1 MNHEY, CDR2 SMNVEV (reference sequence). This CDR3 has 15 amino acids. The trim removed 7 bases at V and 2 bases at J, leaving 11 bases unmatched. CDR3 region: CASNLRGQGAYEQYF. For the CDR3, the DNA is TGTGCCAGCAACCTCCGAGGGCAGGGGGCCTACGAGCAGTACTTC.